A single sample is the source of the 5 T cell receptor beta chains below, sequenced in a study of low-dose radiotherapy and immunotherapy resistance in tumors. Alpha- and beta-chain coverage of first-strand cDNA came from TRAV- and TRBV-specific primers. TCRs underwent 20 PCR cycles of amplification with a constant-region primer and V-primer adapter. TCRdb reanalysed the reads using MiXCR and keeps one entry per CDR3 protein. The table records more than 7,000 distinct CDR3 sequences, roughly 50% of them present only once. Receptors were obtained from a human donor with advanced metastatic prostate, ovarian, gallbladder or colorectal cancer (not recorded which). This table probably holds off-target reads from a library built for another chain.

The rearrangement joins TRBV28 to TRBJ1-2; 7 bases are shared with TRBD1. This CDR3 is built from 14 residues. V lost 2 bases, J lost 2 bases, and 2 bases stayed unmatched. Germline CDR1 is MDHEN and CDR2 is SYDVKM. The DNA for the CDR3 is TGTGCCAGCAGTTTAACGGACAGGAACTATGGCTACACCTTC. It encodes CASSLTDRNYGYTF.

The CDR3 reads CSVGGTRGLNTEAFF. Here the CDR3 DNA reads TGCAGCGTCGGGGGCACGAGGGGGTTGAACACTGAAGCTTTCTTT. The chain joins TRBV29-1 to TRBJ1-1; the D gene is possibly TRBD1 (6 bases). Germline CDR1 reads SQVTM; CDR2 reads ANQGSEA. Trimming removed 6 bases from V and 0 bases from J, with 17 bases in between. This CDR3 is 15 amino acids long.

The chain is built from TRBV6-5 and TRBJ2-7, with D tentatively TRBD1 (6 bases). From germline, CDR1 is MNHEY and CDR2 SVGAGI. Trimming took 0 bases from V and 2 from J, leaving 14 bases between them. The CDR3 is 16 residues long. The CDR3 here is CASSYSIVGTTYEQYF. In DNA, the CDR3 is TGTGCCAGCAGTTACTCGATTGTCGGGACAACCTACGAGCAGTACTTC.

This clonotype turned up a few times. V usage is TRBV12-3 or TRBV12-4 and J usage is TRBJ2-7, with TRBD1 as a possible D gene (5 bases). Trimming took 3 bases from V and 3 from J, leaving 12 bases between them. The CDR3 runs to 14 residues. CDR3 nucleotides: TGTGCCAGCAGTTTTGAGCAGGGAAGCTACGAGCAGTACTTC. Translation: CASSFEQGSYEQYF.

The sample holds a few counts of this clonotype. The chain recombines TRBV18 with TRBJ2-7; a possible D gene is TRBD2 (5 bases). The CDR3 runs 13 residues. Germline V gives CDR1 KGHSH, CDR2 LQKENI. Between the trimmed V and J ends, which lost 4 bases and 0 bases, there was a span of 7 bases. For the CDR3, the DNA is TGTGCCAGCTCACGGGCGGGCTCCTACGAGCAGTACTTC. Translating it yields CASSRAGSYEQYF. Full variable domain (outside the CDR3, taken from reference TRBV18 and TRBJ2-7): NAGVMQNPRHLVRRRGQEARLRCSPMKGHSHVYWYRQLPEEGLKFMVYLQKENIIDESGMPKERFSAEFPKEGPSILRIQQVVRGDSAAYFCASSRAGSYEQYFGPGTRLTVT.